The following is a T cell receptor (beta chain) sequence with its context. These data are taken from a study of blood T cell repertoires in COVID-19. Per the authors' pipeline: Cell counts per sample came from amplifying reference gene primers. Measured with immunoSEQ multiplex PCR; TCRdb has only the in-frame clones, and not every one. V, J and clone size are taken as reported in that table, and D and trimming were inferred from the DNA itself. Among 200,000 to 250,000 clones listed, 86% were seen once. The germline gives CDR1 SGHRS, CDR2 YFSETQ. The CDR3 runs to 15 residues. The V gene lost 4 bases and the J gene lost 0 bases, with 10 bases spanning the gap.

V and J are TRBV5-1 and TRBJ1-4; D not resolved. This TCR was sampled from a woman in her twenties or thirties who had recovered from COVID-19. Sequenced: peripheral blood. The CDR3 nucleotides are TGCGCCAGCAGCGCAGGTTCTGCAACTAATGAAAAACTGTTTTTT. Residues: CASSAGSATNEKLFF.